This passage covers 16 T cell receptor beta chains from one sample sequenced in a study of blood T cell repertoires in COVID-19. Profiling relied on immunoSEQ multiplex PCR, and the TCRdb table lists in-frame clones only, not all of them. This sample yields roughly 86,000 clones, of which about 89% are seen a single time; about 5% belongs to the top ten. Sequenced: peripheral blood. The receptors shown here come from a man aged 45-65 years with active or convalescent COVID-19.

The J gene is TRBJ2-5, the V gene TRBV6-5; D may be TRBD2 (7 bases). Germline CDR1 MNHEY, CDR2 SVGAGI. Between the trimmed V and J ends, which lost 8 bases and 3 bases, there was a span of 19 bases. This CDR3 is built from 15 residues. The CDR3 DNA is TGTGCCAGCGGCCCTGGTAGGGGGGGGAAAGAGACCCAGTACTTC. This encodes CASGPGRGGKETQYF.

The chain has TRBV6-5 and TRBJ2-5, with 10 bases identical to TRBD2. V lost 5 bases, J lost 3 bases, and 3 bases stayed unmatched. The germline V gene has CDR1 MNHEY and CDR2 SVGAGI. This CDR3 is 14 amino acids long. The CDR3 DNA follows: TGTGCCAGCAGTCCGGGACTAGCGAAAGAGACCCAGTACTTC. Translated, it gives CASSPGLAKETQYF.

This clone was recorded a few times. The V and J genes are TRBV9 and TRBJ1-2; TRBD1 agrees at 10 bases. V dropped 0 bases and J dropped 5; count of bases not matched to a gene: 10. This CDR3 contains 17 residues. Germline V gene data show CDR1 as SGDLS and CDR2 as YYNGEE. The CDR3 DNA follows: TGTGCCAGCAGCGTAGCCTCCTGGACAGGGGGAGGATATGGCTACACCTTC. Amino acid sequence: CASSVASWTGGGYGYTF. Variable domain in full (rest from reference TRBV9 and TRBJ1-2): DSGVTQTPKHLITATGQRVTLRCSPRSGDLSVYWYQQSLDQGLQFLIQYYNGEERAKGNILERFSAQQFPDLHSELNLSSLELGDSALYFCASSVASWTGGGYGYTFGSGTRLTVV.

The CDR3 region has the DNA TGTGCCAGCTCACCCAGGGACAGGGGTTCACCCCTCCACTTT. Translated, it gives CASSPRDRGSPLHF. The chain combines TRBV18 with TRBJ1-6; 10 bases agree with TRBD1. Germline V lookup: CDR1 KGHSH, CDR2 LQKENI. J was trimmed by 9 bases and V by 3 bases; bases with no gene match: 2. This CDR3 has 14 amino acids.

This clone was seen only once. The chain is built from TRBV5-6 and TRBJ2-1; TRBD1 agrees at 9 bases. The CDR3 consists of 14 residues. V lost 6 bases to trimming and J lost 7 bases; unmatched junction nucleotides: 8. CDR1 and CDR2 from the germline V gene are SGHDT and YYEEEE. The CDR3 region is CASTTRDRVNEQFF. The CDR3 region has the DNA TGTGCCAGCACCACGCGGGACAGGGTGAATGAGCAGTTCTTC.

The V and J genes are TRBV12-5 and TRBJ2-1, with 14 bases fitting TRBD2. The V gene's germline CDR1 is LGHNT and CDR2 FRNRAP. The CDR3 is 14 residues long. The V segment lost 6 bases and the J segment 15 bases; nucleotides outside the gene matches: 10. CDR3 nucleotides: TGTGCTAGTGGCTCGGGACTAGCGGGGGAGTTTCCGTTCTTC. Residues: CASGSGLAGEFPFF.

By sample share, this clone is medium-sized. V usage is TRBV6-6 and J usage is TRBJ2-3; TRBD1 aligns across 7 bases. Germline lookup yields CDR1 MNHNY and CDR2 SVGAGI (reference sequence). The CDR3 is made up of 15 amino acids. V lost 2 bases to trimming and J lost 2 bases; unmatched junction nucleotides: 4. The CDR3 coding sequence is TGTGCCAGCAGTTACGGGACAGAGGACACAGATACGCAGTATTTT. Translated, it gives CASSYGTEDTDTQYF.

The CDR3 loop reads CSVELQNSGNTIYF. The CDR3, as DNA: TGCAGCGTTGAACTCCAGAACTCTGGAAACACCATATATTTT. The gene calls are TRBV29-1 and TRBJ1-3; D gene ambiguous. Trimming pared 2 bases from V and 0 bases from J, leaving 8 bases between. The germline gives CDR1 SQVTM, CDR2 ANQGSEA. CDR3 size: 14 residues.

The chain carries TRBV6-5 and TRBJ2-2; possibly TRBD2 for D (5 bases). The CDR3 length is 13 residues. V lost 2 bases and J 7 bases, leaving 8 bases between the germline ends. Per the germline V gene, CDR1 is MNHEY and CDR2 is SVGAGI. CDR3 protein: CASSYREHGELFF. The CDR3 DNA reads TGTGCCAGCAGTTACAGGGAGCACGGGGAGCTGTTTTTT.

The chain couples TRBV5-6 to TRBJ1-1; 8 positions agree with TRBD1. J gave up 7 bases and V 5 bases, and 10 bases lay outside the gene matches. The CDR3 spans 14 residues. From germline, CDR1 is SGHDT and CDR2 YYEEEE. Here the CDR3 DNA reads TGTGCCAGCAGAAAGACAGGGGTGATGGGTGAAGCTTTCTTT. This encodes CASRKTGVMGEAFF.

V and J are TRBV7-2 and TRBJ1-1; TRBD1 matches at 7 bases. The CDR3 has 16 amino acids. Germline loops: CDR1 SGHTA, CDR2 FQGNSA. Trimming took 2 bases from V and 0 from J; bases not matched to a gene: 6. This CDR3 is CASSLIAGGMNTEAFF. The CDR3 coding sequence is TGTGCCAGCAGCTTAATAGCAGGGGGAATGAACACTGAAGCTTTCTTT. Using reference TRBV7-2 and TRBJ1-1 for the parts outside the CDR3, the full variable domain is GAGVSQSPSNKVTEKGKDVELRCDPISGHTALYWYRQSLGQGLEFLIYFQGNSAPDKSGLPSDRFSAERTGGSVSTLTIQRTQQEDSAVYLCASSLIAGGMNTEAFFGQGTRLTVV.

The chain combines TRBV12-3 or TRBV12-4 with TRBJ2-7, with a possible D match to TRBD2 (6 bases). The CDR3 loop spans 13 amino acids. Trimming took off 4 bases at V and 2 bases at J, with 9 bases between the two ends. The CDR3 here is CASSSGLPYEQYF. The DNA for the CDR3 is TGTGCCAGCAGTTCGGGACTCCCCTACGAGCAGTACTTC.

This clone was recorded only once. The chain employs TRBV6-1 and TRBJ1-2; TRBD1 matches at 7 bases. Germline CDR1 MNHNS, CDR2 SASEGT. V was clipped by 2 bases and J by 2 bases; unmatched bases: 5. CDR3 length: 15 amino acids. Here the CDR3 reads CASSETWDRNYGYTF. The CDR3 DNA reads TGTGCCAGCAGTGAAACCTGGGACAGAAACTATGGCTACACCTTC.

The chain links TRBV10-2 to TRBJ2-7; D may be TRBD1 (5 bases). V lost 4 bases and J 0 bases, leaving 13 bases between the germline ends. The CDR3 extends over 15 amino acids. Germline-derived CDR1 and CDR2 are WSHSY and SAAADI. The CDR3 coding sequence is TGCGCCAGCAGTGTAGGAGACAGCCGCTCCTACGAGCAGTACTTC. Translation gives CASSVGDSRSYEQYF.

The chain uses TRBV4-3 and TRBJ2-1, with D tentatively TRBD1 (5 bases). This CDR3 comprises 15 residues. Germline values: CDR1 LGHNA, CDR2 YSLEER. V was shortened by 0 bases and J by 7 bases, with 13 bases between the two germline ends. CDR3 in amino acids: CASSQDRGRWNEQFF. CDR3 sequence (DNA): TGCGCCAGCAGCCAAGATAGGGGCCGGTGGAATGAGCAGTTCTTC.

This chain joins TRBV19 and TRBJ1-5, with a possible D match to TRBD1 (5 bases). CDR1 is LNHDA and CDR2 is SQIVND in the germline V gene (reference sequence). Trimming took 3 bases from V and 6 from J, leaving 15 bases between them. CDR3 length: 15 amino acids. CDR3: CASSMEGRDGQPQHF. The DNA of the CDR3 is TGTGCCAGTAGTATGGAAGGCAGGGATGGTCAGCCCCAGCATTTT.